The clone carrying this T cell receptor (beta chain) is large. Its antigen is unknown. Deletions cut 6 bases from V and 4 bases from J, with 18 bases between. The CDR3 length is 15 residues. Findings of the study overall: The TCR gene usage of tumor memory CD4+ T cells clustered together with blood and lymph node memory CD4+ cells and with lymph node naive CD4+ cells. Roughly an eighth of tumor Treg sequences matched naive CD4+ cells. Tumor Tregs overlapped most with tumor, then blood, naive CD4+ cells.

Treg sorting used a CD4+CD25+CD127-/low gate. Adaptor-ligated barcode primers were used to amplify TRBV12-4/TRBJ1-2 clonotypes. TCRdb redid the calling of the multiplex PCR reads with MiXCR, one entry per CDR3 protein. The data contain some 900 distinct CDR3 sequences, less than 20% of them seen just once; the ten biggest clones take up 40% to 55%. The clonotype comes from a female donor with breast cancer. The gene calls are TRBV12-3 or TRBV12-4 and TRBJ1-2, with D unclear. Input material: Tregs sorted from blood. The CDR3 DNA sequence: TGTGCCAGCAGCCAGAGTTTTCCAGCCGGCTATGGCTACACCTTC. It specifies CASSQSFPAGYGYTF.